The present TCR beta chain was sequenced within a study of human T cells and chemical hapten exposure. Study-wide context: 2% DPC applied to an approximately 2 cm by approximately 2 cm arm area sensitized donors.

Germline CDR1 reads MDHEN; CDR2 reads SYDVKM. V shed 6 bases, J shed 7 bases, and the junction held 6 bases outside the gene matches. The CDR3 spans 14 residues. TCRdb reanalysed the RACE reads using MiXCR and keeps one entry per CDR3 protein. The data contain more than 150,000 distinct CDR3 sequences, 30% of them singletons. The study, taken as a whole, reports: Having alopecia, donors may respond immunologically unlike healthy people. Controls had significantly fewer large CDR3 similarity clusters than were formed by expanded TCRs.

Documented time point: pre-sensitization, week 0. Treatment here: therapeutic diphenylcyclopropenone sensitization with weekly scalp DPC. To note about this clonotype: The antigen is not known.

The input for sequencing was whole blood, taken in connection with sensitization to the hapten diphenylcyclopropenone (DPC). This TCR was sampled from a woman in her 30s with alopecia areata. Some clones in this sample may be carry-over from other donors' samples. This rearrangement joins TRBV28 to TRBJ2-1, with TRBD1 matching over 10 bases. DNA for the CDR3: TGTGCCAGCAGCCGGGACAGGGGTTCGAATGAGCAGTTCTTC. Encoded protein: CASSRDRGSNEQFF.